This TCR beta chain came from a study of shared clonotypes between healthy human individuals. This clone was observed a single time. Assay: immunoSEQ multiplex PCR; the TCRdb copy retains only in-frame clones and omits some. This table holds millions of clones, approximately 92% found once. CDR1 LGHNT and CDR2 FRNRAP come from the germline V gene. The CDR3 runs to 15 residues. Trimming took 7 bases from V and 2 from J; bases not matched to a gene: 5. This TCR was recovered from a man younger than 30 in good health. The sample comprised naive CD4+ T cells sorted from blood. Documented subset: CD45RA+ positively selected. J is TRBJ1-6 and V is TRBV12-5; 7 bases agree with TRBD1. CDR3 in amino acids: CASVQGQPYNSPLHF. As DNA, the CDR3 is TGTGCTAGTGTACAGGGACAGCCCTATAATTCACCCCTCCACTTT.